The 5 T cell receptor beta chains in this list originate from one sample, sequenced in a study of T cell changes during pregnancy in multiple sclerosis. Libraries were prepared by immunoSEQ multiplex PCR; TCRdb keeps only in-frame clonotypes and omits some of them. The table includes about 40,000 clones, about nine tenths detected once. This sample comprised CD4+ T cells from peripheral blood mononuclear cells, obtained in the first trimester of pregnancy. Every receptor here comes from a female donor with multiple sclerosis, enrolled in a pregnancy study.

The rearrangement uses TRBV30 and TRBJ2-3, with 10 bases aligning to TRBD2. V shed 4 bases, J shed 6 bases, and the junction held 7 bases outside the gene matches. The CDR3 consists of 14 residues. Germline V gene sequence: CDR1 GTSNPN, CDR2 SVGIG (reference sequence). The CDR3 DNA reads TGTGCCTGGACTAGCGGGAGTGGGGGTGATACGCAGTATTTT. As protein: CAWTSGSGGDTQYF.

There are a few counts of this clone. The chain employs TRBV19 and TRBJ1-1, with D tentatively TRBD1 (5 bases). In germline, CDR1 is LNHDA, CDR2 SQIVND (reference sequence). V lost 6 bases and J 0 bases, leaving 17 bases between the germline ends. The CDR3 sequence is 16 residues long. CDR3 nucleotides: TGTGCCAGTAGCGTGGGACTACAGCGCTTGAACACTGAAGCTTTCTTT. It specifies CASSVGLQRLNTEAFF.

The genes are TRBV4-1 and TRBJ2-1, with 14 bases identical to TRBD2. V shed 0 bases, J shed 7 bases, and the junction held 14 bases outside the gene matches. This CDR3 has 20 residues. Germline values: CDR1 MGHRA, CDR2 YSYEKL. DNA of the CDR3: TGCGCCAGCAGCCAAGAGCCCCCTCAACGACTAGCGGGAGGGCCAAATGAGCAGTTCTTC. Translation: CASSQEPPQRLAGGPNEQFF.

This chain joins TRBV9 and TRBJ2-3; TRBD2 matches 9 bases. J lost 4 bases, V lost 2 bases, and 5 bases had no gene match. The V gene's germline CDR1 is SGDLS and CDR2 YYNGEE. The CDR3 consists of 15 residues. CDR3 residues: CASSVESGRSDTQYF. CDR3 bases: TGTGCCAGCAGCGTGGAAAGCGGGAGGTCAGATACGCAGTATTTT.

This chain joins TRBV10-3 and TRBJ2-2; D remains unclear. Germline V gene data show CDR1 as ENHRY and CDR2 as SYGVKD. Trimming stripped 10 bases from V and 0 bases from J, with 12 bases between. The CDR3 is 14 amino acids. The CDR3 loop reads CATAERSNTGELFF. The CDR3 DNA is TGTGCCACCGCGGAAAGGTCGAACACCGGGGAGCTGTTTTTT.